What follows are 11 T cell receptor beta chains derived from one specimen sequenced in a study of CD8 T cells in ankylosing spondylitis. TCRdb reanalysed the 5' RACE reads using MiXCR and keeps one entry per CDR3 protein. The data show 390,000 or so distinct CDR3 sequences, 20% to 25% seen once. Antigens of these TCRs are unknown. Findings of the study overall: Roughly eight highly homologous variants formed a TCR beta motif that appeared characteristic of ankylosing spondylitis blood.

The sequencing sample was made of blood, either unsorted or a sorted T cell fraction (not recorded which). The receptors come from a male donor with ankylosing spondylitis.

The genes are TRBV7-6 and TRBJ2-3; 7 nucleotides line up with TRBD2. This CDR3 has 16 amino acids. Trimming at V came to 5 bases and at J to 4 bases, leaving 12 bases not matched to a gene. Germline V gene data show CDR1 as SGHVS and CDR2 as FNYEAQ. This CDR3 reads CASSVGLTGGPDTQYF. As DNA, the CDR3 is TGTGCCAGCAGCGTGGGACTAACGGGGGGACCAGATACGCAGTATTTT.

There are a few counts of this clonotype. CDR3 loop: CASSAWTANTEAFF. DNA of the CDR3: TGCGCCAGCAGCGCATGGACCGCGAACACTGAAGCTTTCTTT. J is TRBJ1-1 and V is TRBV5-1; D uncertain. The ends were cut back, 4 bases at V and 1 base at J, with 11 bases in the middle. The CDR3 totals 14 residues. Per germline, CDR1 SGHRS and CDR2 YFSETQ.

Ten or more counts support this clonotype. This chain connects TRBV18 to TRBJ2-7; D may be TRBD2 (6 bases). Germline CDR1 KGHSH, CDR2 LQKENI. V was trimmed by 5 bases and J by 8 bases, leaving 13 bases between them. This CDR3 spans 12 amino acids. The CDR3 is CASSNGRDKQYF. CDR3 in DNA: TGTGCCAGCTCAAACGGGAGAGACAAGCAGTACTTC.

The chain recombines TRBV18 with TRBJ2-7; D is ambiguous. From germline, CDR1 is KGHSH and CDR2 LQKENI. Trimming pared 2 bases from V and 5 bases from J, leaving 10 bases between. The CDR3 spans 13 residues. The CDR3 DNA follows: TGTGCCAGCTCACCAGGGATTATCCACGAGCAGTACTTC. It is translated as CASSPGIIHEQYF. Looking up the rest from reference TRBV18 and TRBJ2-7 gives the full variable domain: NAGVMQNPRHLVRRRGQEARLRCSPMKGHSHVYWYRQLPEEGLKFMVYLQKENIIDESGMPKERFSAEFPKEGPSILRIQQVVRGDSAAYFCASSPGIIHEQYFGPGTRLTVT.

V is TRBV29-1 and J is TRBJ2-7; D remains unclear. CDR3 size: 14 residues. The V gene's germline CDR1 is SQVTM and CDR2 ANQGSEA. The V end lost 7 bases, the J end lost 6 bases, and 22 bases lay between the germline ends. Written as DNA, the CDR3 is TGCAGCGCACATCACGGTCCTGGGGTGGGCGAGCAGTACTTC. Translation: CSAHHGPGVGEQYF.

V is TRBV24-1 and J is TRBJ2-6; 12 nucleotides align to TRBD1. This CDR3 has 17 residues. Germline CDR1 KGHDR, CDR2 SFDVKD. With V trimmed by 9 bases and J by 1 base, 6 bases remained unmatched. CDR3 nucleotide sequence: TGTGCCACCTCCCCGGGACAGGGGGCGTCTGGGGCCAACGTCCTGACTTTC. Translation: CATSPGQGASGANVLTF.

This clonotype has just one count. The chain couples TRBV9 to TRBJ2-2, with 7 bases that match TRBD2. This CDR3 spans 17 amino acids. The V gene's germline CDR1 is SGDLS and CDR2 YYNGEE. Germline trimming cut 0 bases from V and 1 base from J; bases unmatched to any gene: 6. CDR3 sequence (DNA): TGTGCCAGCAGCGTAGACATAGCTAGCGGGAACACCGGGGAGCTGTTTTTT. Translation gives CASSVDIASGNTGELFF.

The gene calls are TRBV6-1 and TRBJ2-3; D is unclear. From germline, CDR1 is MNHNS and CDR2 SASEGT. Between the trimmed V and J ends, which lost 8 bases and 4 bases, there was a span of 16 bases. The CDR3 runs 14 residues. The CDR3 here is CASPFPPWADTQYF. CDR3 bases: TGTGCCAGCCCGTTCCCTCCTTGGGCAGATACGCAGTATTTT.

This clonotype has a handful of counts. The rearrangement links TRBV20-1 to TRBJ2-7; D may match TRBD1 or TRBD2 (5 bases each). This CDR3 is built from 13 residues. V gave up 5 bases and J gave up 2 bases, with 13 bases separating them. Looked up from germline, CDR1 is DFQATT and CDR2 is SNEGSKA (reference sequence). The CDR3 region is CSAPRDGTYEQYF. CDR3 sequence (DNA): TGCAGTGCTCCGAGGGACGGAACCTACGAGCAGTACTTC.

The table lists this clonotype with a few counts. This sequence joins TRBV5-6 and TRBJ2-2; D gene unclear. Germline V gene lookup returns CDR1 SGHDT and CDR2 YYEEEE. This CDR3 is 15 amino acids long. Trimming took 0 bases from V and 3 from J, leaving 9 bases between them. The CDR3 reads CASSLVSRDTGELFF. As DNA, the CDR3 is TGTGCCAGCAGCTTGGTTAGTCGCGACACCGGGGAGCTGTTTTTT. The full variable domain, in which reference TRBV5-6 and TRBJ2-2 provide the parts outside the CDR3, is DAGVTQSPTHLIKTRGQQVTLRCSPKSGHDTVSWYQQALGQGPQFIFQYYEEEERQRGNFPDRFSGHQFPNYSSELNVNALLLGDSALYLCASSLVSRDTGELFFGEGSRLTVL.

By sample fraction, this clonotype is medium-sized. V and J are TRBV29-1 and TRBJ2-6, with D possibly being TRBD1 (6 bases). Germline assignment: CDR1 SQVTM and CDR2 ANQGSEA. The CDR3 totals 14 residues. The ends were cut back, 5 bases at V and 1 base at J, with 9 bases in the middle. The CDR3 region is CSVLGGSGANVLTF. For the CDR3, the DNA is TGCAGCGTTCTAGGGGGATCTGGGGCCAACGTCCTGACTTTC.